This T cell receptor beta chain is from a study of blood T cell repertoires in COVID-19. The overall study: Acute and convalescent COVID-19 specimens originated in the United States, Italy and Spain.

The CDR3 runs 12 residues. Looked up from germline, CDR1 is SGDLS and CDR2 is YYNGEE. V was cut by 3 bases and J by 8 bases, with 11 bases left in between. In the original processing: The assay estimated nucleated cells by amplifying reference gene primers. The method was immunoSEQ multiplex PCR; TCRdb's version includes in-frame clones alone and lacks a portion of them. That table furnishes V, J and clone size, whereas the DNA furnished D and trimming. The profile shows 150,000 to 200,000 clones, roughly four fifths of them singletons. Cohort 3 recovery required two negative PCRs, clearance, or symptom resolution.

The sequenced material came from PBMCs or T cells enriched from blood (not recorded which). V gene TRBV9 combines with J gene TRBJ1-2; a weak D match, TRBD1 (6 bases). The receptor comes from a man in his forties who had recovered from COVID-19. CDR3: CASSDYREGYTF. CDR3 DNA: TGTGCCAGCAGCGACTACAGGGAGGGCTACACCTTC.